This entry features one TCR beta chain sequence. This entry is derived from a study of blood T cell repertoires in COVID-19. At the level of the study: Sources were T cells, B-cell-depleted T cells, or PBMCs; the material itself was cDNA or gDNA.

Source study methods: Estimates of nucleated cell counts were drawn from the amplification of reference gene primers. Repertoires were generated with immunoSEQ multiplex PCR, while TCRdb's copy carries only in-frame clones and drops some. V, J and clone size reflect that table, while D and trimming were determined from the DNA. In the table there are roughly 90,000 clones, over 80% of which are singletons. Germline CDR1 is LNHNV and CDR2 is YYDKDF (reference sequence). CDR3 length: 16 residues. V lost 0 bases, J lost 5 bases, and 13 bases lay in between. Sequenced material: peripheral blood. The chain recombines TRBV15 with TRBJ2-2; D might be TRBD1 (5 bases). This TCR came from a woman older than 75 with active or convalescent COVID-19. CDR3 bases: TGTGCCACCAGCAGAGATCTAGACAGTTCTACCGGGGAGCTGTTTTTT. Translated: CATSRDLDSSTGELFF.